This T cell receptor (beta chain) was sequenced in a study of shared clonotypes between healthy human individuals. Study in general: Donors had three CD4 naive, three CD4 memory, two CD8 naive and one CD8 memory plate apiece. Overall study findings and caveats: When compared with the clonotypes that were shared by all four sorted-subset donors, the non-shared clonotypes turned out to have lower generation probabilities.

Germline V CDR1 and CDR2: SGDLS, YYNGEE. The CDR3 is made up of 18 amino acids. Trimming took off 3 bases at V and 4 bases at J, with 26 bases between the two ends. At the deep level, the assay was run. Each subset's genomic DNA was shared equally among a number of immunoSEQ plates. The assay was immunoSEQ multiplex PCR, and TCRdb's table has in-frame clones only and misses some. This repertoire shows a few million clones, around 92% found once; its top ten account for around 0.38%. A note on this clone: The antigen remains undetermined.

The specimen was naive CD4+ T cells from PBMCs. Documented subset: CD45RA+ positively selected. This chain joins TRBV9 and TRBJ2-7, with D possibly being TRBD1 or TRBD2 (5 bases each). The receptor was isolated from a man aged 18 to 29 in good health. Some clones in this sample may be carry-over from other donors' samples. The CDR3 loop is CASSAERGTRQFVYEQYF. CDR3 DNA: TGTGCCAGCAGCGCTGAACGAGGGACCCGACAGTTCGTTTACGAGCAGTACTTC.